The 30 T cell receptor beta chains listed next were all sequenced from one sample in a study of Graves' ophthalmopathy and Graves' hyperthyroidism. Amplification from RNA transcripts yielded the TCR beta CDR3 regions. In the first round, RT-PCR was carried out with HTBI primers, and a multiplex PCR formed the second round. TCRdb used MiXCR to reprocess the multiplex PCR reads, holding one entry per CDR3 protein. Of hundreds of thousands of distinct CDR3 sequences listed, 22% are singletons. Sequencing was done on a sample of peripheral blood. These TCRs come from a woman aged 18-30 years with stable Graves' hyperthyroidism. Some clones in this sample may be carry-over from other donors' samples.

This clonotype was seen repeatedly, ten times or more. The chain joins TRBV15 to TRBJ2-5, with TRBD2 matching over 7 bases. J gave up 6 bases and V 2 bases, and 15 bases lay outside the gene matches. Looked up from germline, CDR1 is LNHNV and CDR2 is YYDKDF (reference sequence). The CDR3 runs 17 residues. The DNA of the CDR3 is TGTGCCACCAGCAGACCAACCGGGGAGGGCCTATGGAAGACCCAGTACTTC. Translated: CATSRPTGEGLWKTQYF. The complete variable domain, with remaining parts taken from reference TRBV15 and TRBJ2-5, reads DAMVIQNPRYQVTQFGKPVTLSCSQTLNHNVMYWYQQKSSQAPKLLFHYYDKDFNNEADTPDNFQSRRPNTSFCFLDIRSPGLGDTAMYLCATSRPTGEGLWKTQYFGPGTRLLVL.

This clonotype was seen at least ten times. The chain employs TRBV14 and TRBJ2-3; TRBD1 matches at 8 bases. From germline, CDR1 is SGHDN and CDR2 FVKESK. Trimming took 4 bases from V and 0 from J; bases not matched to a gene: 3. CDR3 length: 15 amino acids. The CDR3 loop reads CASSLRTGSTDTQYF. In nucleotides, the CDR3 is TGTGCCAGCAGCCTTCGGACAGGGAGCACAGATACGCAGTATTTT.

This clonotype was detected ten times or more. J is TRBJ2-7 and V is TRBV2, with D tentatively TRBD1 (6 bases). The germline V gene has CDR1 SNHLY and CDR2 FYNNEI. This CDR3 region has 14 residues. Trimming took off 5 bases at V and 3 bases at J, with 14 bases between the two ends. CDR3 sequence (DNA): TGTGCCAGCAGTTTTCAGGGGCGAATCTACGAGCAGTACTTC. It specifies CASSFQGRIYEQYF.

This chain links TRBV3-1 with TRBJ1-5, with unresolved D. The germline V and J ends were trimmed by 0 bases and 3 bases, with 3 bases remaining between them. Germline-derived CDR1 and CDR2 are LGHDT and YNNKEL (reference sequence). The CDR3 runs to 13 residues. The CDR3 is CASSQEVNQPQHF. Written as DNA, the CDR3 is TGTGCCAGCAGCCAAGAGGTCAATCAGCCCCAGCATTTT.

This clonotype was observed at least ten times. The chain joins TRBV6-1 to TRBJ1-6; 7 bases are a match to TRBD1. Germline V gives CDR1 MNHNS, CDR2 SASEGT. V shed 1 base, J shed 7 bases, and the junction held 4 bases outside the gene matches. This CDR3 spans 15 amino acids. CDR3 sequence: CASSEVGQRNSPLHF. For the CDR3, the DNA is TGTGCCAGCAGTGAAGTGGGACAGAGAAATTCACCCCTCCACTTT.

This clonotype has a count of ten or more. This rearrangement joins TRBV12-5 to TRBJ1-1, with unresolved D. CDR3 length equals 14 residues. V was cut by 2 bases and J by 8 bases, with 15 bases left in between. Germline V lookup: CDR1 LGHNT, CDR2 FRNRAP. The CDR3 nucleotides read TGTGCTAGTGGTTTGAGTGCGGGGTCTGAGGAAGCTTTCTTT. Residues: CASGLSAGSEEAFF.

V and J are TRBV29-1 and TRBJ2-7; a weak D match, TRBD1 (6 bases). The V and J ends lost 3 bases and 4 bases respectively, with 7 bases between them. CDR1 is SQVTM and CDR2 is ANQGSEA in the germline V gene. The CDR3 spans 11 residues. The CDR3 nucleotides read TGCAGCGTTGAGCAGGGGTACGAGCAGTACTTC. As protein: CSVEQGYEQYF.

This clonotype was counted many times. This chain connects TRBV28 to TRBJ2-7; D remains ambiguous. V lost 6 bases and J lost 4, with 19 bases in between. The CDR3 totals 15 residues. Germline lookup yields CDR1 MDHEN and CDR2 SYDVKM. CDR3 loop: CASRPWIRTNYEQYF. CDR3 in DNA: TGTGCCAGCAGACCTTGGATCAGGACGAATTACGAGCAGTACTTC.

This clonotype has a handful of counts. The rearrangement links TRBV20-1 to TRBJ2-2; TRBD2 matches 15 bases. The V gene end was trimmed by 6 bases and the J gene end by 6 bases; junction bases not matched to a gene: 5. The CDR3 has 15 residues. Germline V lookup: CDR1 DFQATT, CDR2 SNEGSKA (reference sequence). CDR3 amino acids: CSARGLAGGAGELFF. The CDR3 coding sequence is TGCAGTGCAAGGGGACTAGCGGGGGGCGCCGGGGAGCTGTTTTTT.

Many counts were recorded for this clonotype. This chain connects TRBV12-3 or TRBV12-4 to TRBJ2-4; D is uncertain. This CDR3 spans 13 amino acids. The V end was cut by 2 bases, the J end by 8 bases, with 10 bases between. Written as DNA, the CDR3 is TGTGCCAGCAGTTTAAACTCGATTGACATTCAGTACTTC. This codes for CASSLNSIDIQYF.

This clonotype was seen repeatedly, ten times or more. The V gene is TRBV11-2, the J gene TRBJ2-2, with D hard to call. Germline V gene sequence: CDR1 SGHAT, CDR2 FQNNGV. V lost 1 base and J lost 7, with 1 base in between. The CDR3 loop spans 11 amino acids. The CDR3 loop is CASSLVGELFF. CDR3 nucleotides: TGTGCCAGCAGCTTAGTCGGGGAGCTGTTTTTT.

As DNA, the CDR3 is TGTGCCAGCAGTTTTGGGCATTCAGCCAAAAACATTCAGTACTTC. It encodes CASSFGHSAKNIQYF. The chain combines TRBV12-3 or TRBV12-4 with TRBJ2-4; D is uncertain. The CDR3 sequence is 15 residues long. Between the trimmed V and J ends, which lost 3 bases and 0 bases, there was a span of 9 bases.

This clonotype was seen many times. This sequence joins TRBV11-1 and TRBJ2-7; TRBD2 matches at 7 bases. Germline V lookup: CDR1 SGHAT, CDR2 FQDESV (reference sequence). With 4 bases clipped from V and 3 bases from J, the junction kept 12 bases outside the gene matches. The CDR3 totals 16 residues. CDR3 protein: CASSSQIAGDYYEQYF. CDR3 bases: TGTGCCAGCAGCTCACAGATAGCGGGCGACTACTACGAGCAGTACTTC.

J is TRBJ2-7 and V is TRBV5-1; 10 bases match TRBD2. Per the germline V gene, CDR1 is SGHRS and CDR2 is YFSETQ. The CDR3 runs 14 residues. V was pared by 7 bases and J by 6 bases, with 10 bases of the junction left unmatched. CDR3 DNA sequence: TGCGCCAGCGGAACAGACGGGACTAGCGTCGAGCAGTACTTC. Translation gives CASGTDGTSVEQYF. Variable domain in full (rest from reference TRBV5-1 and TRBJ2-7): KAGVTQTPRYLIKTRGQQVTLSCSPISGHRSVSWYQQTPGQGLQFLFEYFSETQRNKGNFPGRFSGRQFSNSRSEMNVSTLELGDSALYLCASGTDGTSVEQYFGPGTRLTVT.

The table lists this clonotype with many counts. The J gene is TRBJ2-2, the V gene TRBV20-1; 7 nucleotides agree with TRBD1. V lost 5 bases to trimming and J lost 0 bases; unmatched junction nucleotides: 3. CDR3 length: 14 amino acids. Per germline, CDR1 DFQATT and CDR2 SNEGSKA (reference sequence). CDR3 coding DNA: TGCAGTGCTTGGGACAGATCGAACACCGGGGAGCTGTTTTTT. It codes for CSAWDRSNTGELFF.

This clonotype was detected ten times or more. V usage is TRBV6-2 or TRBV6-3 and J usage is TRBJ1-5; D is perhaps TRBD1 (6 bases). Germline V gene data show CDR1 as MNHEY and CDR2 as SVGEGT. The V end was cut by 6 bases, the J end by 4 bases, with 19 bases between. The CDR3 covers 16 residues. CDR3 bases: TGTGCCAGCAGGTCGAGACAGGCCCCGCCGAATCAGCCCCAGCATTTT. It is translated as CASRSRQAPPNQPQHF.

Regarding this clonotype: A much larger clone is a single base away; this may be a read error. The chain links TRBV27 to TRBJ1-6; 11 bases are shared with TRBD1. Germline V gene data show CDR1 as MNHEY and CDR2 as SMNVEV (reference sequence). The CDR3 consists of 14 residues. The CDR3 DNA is TGTGCCAGCCGGGACAGGGGGTTTAATTCACACCTCCACTTT. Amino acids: CASRDRGFNSHLHF.

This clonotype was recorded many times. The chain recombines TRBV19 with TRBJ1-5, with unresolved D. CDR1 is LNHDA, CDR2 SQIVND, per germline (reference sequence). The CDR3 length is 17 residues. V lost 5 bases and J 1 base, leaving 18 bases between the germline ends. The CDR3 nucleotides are TGTGCCAGTAGTGTGAATACGGCGGCTCTAAGCAATCAGCCCCAGCATTTT. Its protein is CASSVNTAALSNQPQHF.

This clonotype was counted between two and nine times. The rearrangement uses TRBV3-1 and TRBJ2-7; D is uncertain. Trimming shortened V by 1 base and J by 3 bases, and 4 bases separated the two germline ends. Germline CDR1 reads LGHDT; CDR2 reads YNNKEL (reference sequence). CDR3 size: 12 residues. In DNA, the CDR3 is TGTGCCAGCAGCCAAGGAATCTACGAGCAGTACTTC. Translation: CASSQGIYEQYF.

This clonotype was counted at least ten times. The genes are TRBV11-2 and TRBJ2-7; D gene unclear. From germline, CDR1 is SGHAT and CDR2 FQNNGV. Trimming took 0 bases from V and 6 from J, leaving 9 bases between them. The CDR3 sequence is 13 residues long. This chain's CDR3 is CASSLEFSLEQYF. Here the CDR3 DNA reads TGTGCCAGCAGCTTAGAGTTCTCCCTCGAGCAGTACTTC.

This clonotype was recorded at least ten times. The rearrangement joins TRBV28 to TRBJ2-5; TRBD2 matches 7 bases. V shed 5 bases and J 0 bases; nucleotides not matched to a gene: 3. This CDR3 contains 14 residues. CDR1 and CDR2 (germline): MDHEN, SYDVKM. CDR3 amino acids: CASSPGTNQETQYF. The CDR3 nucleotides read TGTGCCAGCAGTCCCGGGACTAACCAAGAGACCCAGTACTTC.

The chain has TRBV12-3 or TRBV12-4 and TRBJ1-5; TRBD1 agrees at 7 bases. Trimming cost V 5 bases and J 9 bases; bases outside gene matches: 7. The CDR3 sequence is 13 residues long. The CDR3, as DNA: TGTGCCAGCAGTGCGACAGGGTCCAGGCCCCAGCATTTT. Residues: CASSATGSRPQHF.

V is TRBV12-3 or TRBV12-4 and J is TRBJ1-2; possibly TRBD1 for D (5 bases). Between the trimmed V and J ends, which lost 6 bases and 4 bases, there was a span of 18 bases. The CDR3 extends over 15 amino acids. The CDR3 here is CASSPQGSLGYGYTF. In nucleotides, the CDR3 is TGTGCCAGCAGCCCTCAGGGTTCCCTAGGCTATGGCTACACCTTC.

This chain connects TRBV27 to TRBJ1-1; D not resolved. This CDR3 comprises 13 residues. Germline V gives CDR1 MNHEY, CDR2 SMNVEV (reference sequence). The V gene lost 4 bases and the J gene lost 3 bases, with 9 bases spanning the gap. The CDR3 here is CASSWTGYTEAFF. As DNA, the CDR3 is TGTGCCAGCAGTTGGACGGGATACACTGAAGCTTTCTTT.

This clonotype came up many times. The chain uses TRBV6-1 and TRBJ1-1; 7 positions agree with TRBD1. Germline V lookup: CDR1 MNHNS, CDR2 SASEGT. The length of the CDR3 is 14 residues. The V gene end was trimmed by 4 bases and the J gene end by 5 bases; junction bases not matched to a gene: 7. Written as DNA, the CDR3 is TGTGCCAGCAGTGTTGACAGGGATGGGACTGAAGCTTTCTTT. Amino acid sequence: CASSVDRDGTEAFF.

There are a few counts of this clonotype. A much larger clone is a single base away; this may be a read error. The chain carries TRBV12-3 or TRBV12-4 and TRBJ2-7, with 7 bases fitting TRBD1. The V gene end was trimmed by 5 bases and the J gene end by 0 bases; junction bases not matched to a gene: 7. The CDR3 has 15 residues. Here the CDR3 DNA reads TGTGCCAGCAGTCCAGAACAGGGGAGCTCCTACGAGCAGTACTTC. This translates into CASSPEQGSSYEQYF.

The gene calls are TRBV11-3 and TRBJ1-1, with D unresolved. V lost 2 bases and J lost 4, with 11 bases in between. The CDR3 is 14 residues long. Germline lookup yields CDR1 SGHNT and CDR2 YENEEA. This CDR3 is CASSLNPEGTEAFF. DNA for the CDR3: TGTGCCAGCAGCTTAAATCCGGAGGGCACTGAAGCTTTCTTT.

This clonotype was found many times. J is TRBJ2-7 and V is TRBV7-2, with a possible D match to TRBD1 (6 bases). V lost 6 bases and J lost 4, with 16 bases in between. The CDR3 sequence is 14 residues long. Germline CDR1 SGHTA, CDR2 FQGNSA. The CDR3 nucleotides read TGTGCCAGCAGACCCTTACAGGGATCGTACGAGCAGTACTTC. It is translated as CASRPLQGSYEQYF.

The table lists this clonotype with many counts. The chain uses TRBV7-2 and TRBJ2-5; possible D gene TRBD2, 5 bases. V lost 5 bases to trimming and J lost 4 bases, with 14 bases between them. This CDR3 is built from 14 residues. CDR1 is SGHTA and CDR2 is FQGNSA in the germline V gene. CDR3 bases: TGTGCCAGCAGCCCCAGACTATCCCCAGAGACCCAGTACTTC. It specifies CASSPRLSPETQYF.

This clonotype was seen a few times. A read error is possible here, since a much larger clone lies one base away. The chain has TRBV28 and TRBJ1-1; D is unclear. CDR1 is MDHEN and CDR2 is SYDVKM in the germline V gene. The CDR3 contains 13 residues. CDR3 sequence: CASSSPRNTEACF. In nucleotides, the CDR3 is TGTGCCAGCAGTTCCCCCCGCAACACTGAAGCTTGCTTT.